The present TCR beta chain was sequenced within a study of radiotherapy plus CTLA-4 blockade in lung cancer. The CDR3 contains 17 residues. In germline, CDR1 is SGHNT, CDR2 YYREEE (reference sequence). Trimming took 5 bases from V and 3 from J; bases not matched to a gene: 13. Clones were read by immunoSEQ multiplex PCR, and TCRdb kept only the in-frame ones, dropping some. The sample has roughly 66,000 clones, about four fifths seen once. Material: peripheral blood, obtained from a patient treated with radiotherapy plus ipilimumab. This sequence originates from a human donor with non-small cell lung cancer who had a partial response to radiotherapy plus ipilimumab. The chain recombines TRBV5-4 with TRBJ2-1, with TRBD1 identical over 8 bases. The CDR3 region has the DNA TGTGCCAGCAGTTTGCACAGGGGGTCAAGCTTCTACAATGAGCAGTTCTTC. It yields the protein CASSLHRGSSFYNEQFF.